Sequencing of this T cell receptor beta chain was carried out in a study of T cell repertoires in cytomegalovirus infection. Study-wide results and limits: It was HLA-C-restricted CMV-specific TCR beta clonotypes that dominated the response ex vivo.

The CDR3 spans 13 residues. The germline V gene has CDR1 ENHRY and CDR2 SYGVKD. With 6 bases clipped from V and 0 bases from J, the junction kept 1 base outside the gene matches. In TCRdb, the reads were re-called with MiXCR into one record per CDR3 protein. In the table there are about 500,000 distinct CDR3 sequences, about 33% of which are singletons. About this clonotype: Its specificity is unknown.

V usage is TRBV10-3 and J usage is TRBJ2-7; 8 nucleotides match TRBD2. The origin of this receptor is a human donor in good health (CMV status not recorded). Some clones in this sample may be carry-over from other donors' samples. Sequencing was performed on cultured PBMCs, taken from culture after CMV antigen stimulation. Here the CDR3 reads CAIRSGSSYEQYF. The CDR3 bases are TGTGCCATCAGGAGCGGGAGCTCCTACGAGCAGTACTTC.